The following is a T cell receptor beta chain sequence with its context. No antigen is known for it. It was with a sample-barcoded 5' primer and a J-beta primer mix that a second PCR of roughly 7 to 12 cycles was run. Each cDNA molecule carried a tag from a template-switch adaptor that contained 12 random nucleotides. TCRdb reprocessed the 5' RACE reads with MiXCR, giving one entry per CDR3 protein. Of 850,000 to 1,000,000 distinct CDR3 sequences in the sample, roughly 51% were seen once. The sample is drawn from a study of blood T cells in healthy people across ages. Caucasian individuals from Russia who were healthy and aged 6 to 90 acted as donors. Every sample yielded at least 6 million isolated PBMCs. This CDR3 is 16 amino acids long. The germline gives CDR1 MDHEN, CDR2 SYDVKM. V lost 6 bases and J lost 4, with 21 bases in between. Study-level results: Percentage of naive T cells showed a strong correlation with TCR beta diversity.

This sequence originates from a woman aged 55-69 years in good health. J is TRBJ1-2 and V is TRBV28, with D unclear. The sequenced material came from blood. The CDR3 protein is CASSSIRAGPPYGYTF. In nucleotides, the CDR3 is TGTGCCAGCAGCTCAATCAGAGCGGGCCCACCCTATGGCTACACCTTC.